The 25 T cell receptor beta chains in this list originate from one sample, sequenced in a study of cytomegalovirus exposure and HLA in healthy donors. Method: immunoSEQ multiplex PCR; TCRdb's copy keeps in-frame clones and lacks some. The table has some 250,000 clones, around 90% seen once; the top ten hold 0.3% to 0.4%. Sequenced material: PBMCs. The source is a woman aged 18-35 years in good health and CMV-seronegative.

Concerning this clone: Other DNA sequences in the same sample also yield this CDR3. Written as DNA, the CDR3 is TGTGCCAGCAGTTTAGGAGATTATGGCTACACCTTC. Its protein is CASSLGDYGYTF. This chain uses TRBV28 with TRBJ1-2; the D is unclear. This CDR3 has 12 amino acids. V lost 2 bases and J 5 bases, leaving 6 bases between the germline ends. From germline, CDR1 is MDHEN and CDR2 SYDVKM.

The genes are TRBV7-2 and TRBJ2-3; maybe TRBD2 (5 bases). The V gene's germline CDR1 is SGHTA and CDR2 FQGNSA. Trimming pared 5 bases from V and 0 bases from J, leaving 12 bases between. The CDR3 length is 15 residues. The CDR3 is CASSPRTGSTDTQYF. In DNA, the CDR3 is TGTGCCAGCAGCCCCCGGACGGGAAGCACAGATACGCAGTATTTT. The full variable domain, completed using reference TRBV7-2 and TRBJ2-3, is GAGVSQSPSNKVTEKGKDVELRCDPISGHTALYWYRQSLGQGLEFLIYFQGNSAPDKSGLPSDRFSAERTGGSVSTLTIQRTQQEDSAVYLCASSPRTGSTDTQYFGPGTRLTVL.

V gene TRBV5-1 combines with J gene TRBJ2-1; 11 nucleotides align to TRBD1. V was pared by 4 bases and J by 6 bases, with 9 bases of the junction left unmatched. CDR1 and CDR2 (germline): SGHRS, YFSETQ. CDR3 length: 16 residues. The CDR3 is CASSPLGGTGGNEQFF. CDR3 nucleotide sequence: TGCGCCAGCAGCCCCCTGGGGGGGACAGGGGGCAATGAGCAGTTCTTC.

The gene calls are TRBV5-1 and TRBJ2-7; 7 bases line up with TRBD1. The CDR3 is 15 residues long. Germline V lookup: CDR1 SGHRS, CDR2 YFSETQ. J was trimmed by 6 bases and V by 3 bases; bases with no gene match: 12. The CDR3 here is CASSCWDSQCGEQYV. DNA for the CDR3: TGCGCCAGCAGCTGCTGGGACAGCCAGTGTGGCGAGCAGTACGTC.

The DNA for the CDR3 is TGTGCCAGCAAAAAGGGACAGGGATCGGGTCAGCCCCAGCATTTT. Protein sequence: CASKKGQGSGQPQHF. This sequence joins TRBV27 and TRBJ1-5; 9 bases line up with TRBD1. In germline, CDR1 is MNHEY, CDR2 SMNVEV (reference sequence). Trimming took 7 bases from V and 6 from J; bases not matched to a gene: 10. The CDR3 consists of 15 residues.

The V and J genes are TRBV6-1 and TRBJ1-2; a possible D gene is TRBD1 (5 bases). CDR1 is MNHNS and CDR2 is SASEGT in the germline V gene. The CDR3 contains 12 residues. V lost 4 bases, J lost 6 bases, and 9 bases lay in between. CDR3 protein: CASSGLGDGYTF. The DNA of the CDR3 is TGTGCCAGCAGTGGGTTAGGGGATGGCTACACCTTC.

The chain carries TRBV28 and TRBJ2-5; 11 nucleotides align to TRBD2. The length of the CDR3 is 15 residues. Losses at the gene ends were 6 bases for V and 7 bases for J; bases not matched to a gene: 10. Per the germline V gene, CDR1 is MDHEN and CDR2 is SYDVKM. DNA for the CDR3: TGTGCCAGCAGCTCAGTAGCGGGGGGGCGCGGGACCCAGTACTTC. This gives the protein CASSSVAGGRGTQYF. The whole variable domain, filled in from reference TRBV28 and TRBJ2-5, reads DVKVTQSSRYLVKRTGEKVFLECVQDMDHENMFWYRQDPGLGLRLIYFSYDVKMKEKGDIPEGYSVSREKKERFSLILESASTNQTSMYLCASSSVAGGRGTQYFGPGTRLLVL.

The J gene is TRBJ1-6, the V gene TRBV25-1; D is unresolved. Looked up from germline, CDR1 is MGHDK and CDR2 is SYGVNS. The ends were cut back, 3 bases at V and 10 bases at J, with 16 bases in the middle. CDR3 length: 15 residues. As DNA, the CDR3 is TGTGCCAGCAGTGAGAGGAGACTAAGGGAATCACCCCTCCACTTT. This sequence encodes CASSERRLRESPLHF.

This chain uses TRBV2 with TRBJ1-2; 7 bases map to TRBD1. The CDR3 totals 14 residues. Germline loops: CDR1 SNHLY, CDR2 FYNNEI. Losses at the gene ends were 6 bases for V and 4 bases for J; bases not matched to a gene: 8. The CDR3 nucleotides read TGTGCCAGCAGGGGTGTAACAGGGGTCTATGGCTACACCTTC. The encoded protein is CASRGVTGVYGYTF.

The V and J genes are TRBV9 and TRBJ2-1, with TRBD2 matching 12 bases. The CDR3 has 18 amino acids. The germline V gene has CDR1 SGDLS and CDR2 YYNGEE. The V segment lost 0 bases and the J segment 5 bases; nucleotides outside the gene matches: 9. As DNA, the CDR3 is TGTGCCAGCAGCGTAGTTCCTAGCGGGGGGGACTTAAACAATGAGCAGTTCTTC. Translated, it gives CASSVVPSGGDLNNEQFF.

The CDR3, as DNA: TGTGCCAGTAGTATTCCGGGGAGCCGTTTAGACGGCATGAACACTGAAGCTTTCTTT. Its protein product is CASSIPGSRLDGMNTEAFF. This chain uses TRBV19 with TRBJ1-1, with unresolved D. The CDR3 has 19 amino acids. CDR1 LNHDA and CDR2 SQIVND come from the germline V gene (reference sequence). V was cut by 3 bases and J by 0 bases, with 23 bases left in between.

The chain joins TRBV19 to TRBJ1-4; perhaps TRBD1 as D (6 bases). The V gene lost 3 bases and the J gene lost 7 bases, with 12 bases spanning the gap. This CDR3 has 14 amino acids. CDR1 and CDR2 from the germline V gene are LNHDA and SQIVND (reference sequence). CDR3 residues: CASSIDRWGEKLFF. The CDR3 DNA is TGTGCCAGTAGTATTGACAGGTGGGGTGAAAAACTGTTTTTT.

The rearrangement links TRBV7-9 to TRBJ2-7, with 10 bases fitting TRBD1. CDR1 is SEHNR, CDR2 FQNEAQ, per germline (reference sequence). The V gene end was trimmed by 5 bases and the J gene end by 6 bases; junction bases not matched to a gene: 4. The CDR3 runs to 13 residues. CDR3 in amino acids: CASSRDRGFEQYF. DNA of the CDR3: TGTGCCAGCAGCCGGGACAGGGGATTCGAGCAGTACTTC.

V and J are TRBV7-9 and TRBJ1-1, with D possibly being TRBD1 (5 bases). Looked up from germline, CDR1 is SEHNR and CDR2 is FQNEAQ (reference sequence). The CDR3 spans 16 residues. V gave up 2 bases and J gave up 1 base, with 14 bases separating them. CDR3 nucleotide sequence: TGTGCCAGCAGCTTATTTGGTGGGACTCCGAACACTGAAGCTTTCTTT. This encodes CASSLFGGTPNTEAFF.

Only a few counts were recorded for this clone. The V and J genes are TRBV6-1 and TRBJ1-5; 7 bases agree with TRBD1. This CDR3 has 15 residues. Germline V gives CDR1 MNHNS, CDR2 SASEGT. The J segment lost 1 base and the V segment lost 2 bases, leaving 2 bases of the junction unmatched. The CDR3 reads CASSEHRGSNQPQHF. The DNA for the CDR3 is TGTGCCAGCAGTGAACACAGGGGCAGCAATCAGCCCCAGCATTTT.

The rearrangement links TRBV18 to TRBJ2-1; D might be TRBD2 (6 bases). Germline V CDR1 and CDR2: KGHSH, LQKENI. The CDR3 extends over 15 amino acids. V lost 5 bases and J lost 7, with 18 bases in between. CDR3 nucleotide sequence: TGTGCCAGCTCAGCAAACGGGGGAGGTGAGAATGAGCAGTTCTTC. As protein: CASSANGGGENEQFF.

CDR3 nucleotide sequence: TGTGCCAGCAGCGGACTAGCGGGGACCTACAATGAGCAGTTCTTC. Amino acid sequence: CASSGLAGTYNEQFF. V and J are TRBV6-5 and TRBJ2-1; 12 nucleotides align to TRBD2. There are 15 residues in the CDR3. The trim removed 6 bases at V and 2 bases at J, leaving 2 bases unmatched. Germline-derived CDR1 and CDR2 are MNHEY and SVGAGI.

Turning to this clone: The sample holds other DNA sequences that translate to the same CDR3. The V and J genes are TRBV11-3 and TRBJ2-5; maybe TRBD1 (5 bases). Trimming removed 2 bases from V and 2 bases from J, with 6 bases in between. This CDR3 contains 13 residues. Looked up from germline, CDR1 is SGHNT and CDR2 is YENEEA. The CDR3 sequence is CASSLRGQETQYF. The CDR3 region has the DNA TGTGCCAGCAGCTTAAGGGGTCAAGAGACCCAGTACTTC.

The chain couples TRBV6-1 to TRBJ2-7; possible D gene TRBD1, 5 bases. Looked up from germline, CDR1 is MNHNS and CDR2 is SASEGT. Trimming stripped 5 bases from V and 1 base from J, with 9 bases between. The length of the CDR3 is 13 residues. CDR3 bases: TGTGCCAGCAGTACTCAGGGATCCTACGAGCAGTACGTC. Translation gives CASSTQGSYEQYV.

The chain couples TRBV29-1 to TRBJ1-1; maybe TRBD1 (6 bases). CDR1 SQVTM and CDR2 ANQGSEA come from the germline V gene. The CDR3 is made up of 13 amino acids. V lost 7 bases and J lost 0, with 12 bases in between. The CDR3 DNA is TGCAGCGCTGGACAGTCTATGAACACTGAAGCTTTCTTT. Its protein is CSAGQSMNTEAFF.

The rearrangement links TRBV19 to TRBJ1-1; 7 nucleotides line up with TRBD1. V was pared by 4 bases and J by 1 base, with 6 bases of the junction left unmatched. Germline V gene sequence: CDR1 LNHDA, CDR2 SQIVND (reference sequence). This CDR3 is 15 amino acids long. CDR3 protein: CASSTRQGGNTEAFF. The DNA for the CDR3 is TGTGCCAGTAGTACAAGACAGGGCGGGAACACTGAAGCTTTCTTT.

The CDR3 loop reads CASSLGWGGYEQYF. The CDR3, as DNA: TGCGCCAGCAGCTTGGGGTGGGGCGGCTACGAGCAGTACTTC. V and J are TRBV5-1 and TRBJ2-7; weak D call: TRBD1 (5 bases). Trimming pared 0 bases from V and 3 bases from J, leaving 10 bases between. This CDR3 region has 14 residues. Germline CDR1 reads SGHRS; CDR2 reads YFSETQ. The whole variable domain, filled in from reference TRBV5-1 and TRBJ2-7, reads KAGVTQTPRYLIKTRGQQVTLSCSPISGHRSVSWYQQTPGQGLQFLFEYFSETQRNKGNFPGRFSGRQFSNSRSEMNVSTLELGDSALYLCASSLGWGGYEQYFGPGTRLTVT.

J is TRBJ1-2 and V is TRBV14; D not resolved. Germline V gene data show CDR1 as SGHDN and CDR2 as FVKESK. The V end lost 5 bases, the J end lost 0 bases, and 16 bases lay between the germline ends. There are 16 residues in the CDR3. CDR3 protein: CASSFGGVESNYGYTF. The DNA of the CDR3 is TGTGCCAGCAGCTTTGGCGGGGTCGAATCTAACTATGGCTACACCTTC.

The chain employs TRBV19 and TRBJ2-7; D is perhaps TRBD1 (7 bases). In germline, CDR1 is LNHDA, CDR2 SQIVND (reference sequence). This CDR3 is built from 17 residues. Trimming took 7 bases from V and 2 from J, leaving 24 bases between them. The CDR3 DNA reads as TGTGCCAGTACCGGGGGCAGGACAGGAGGGATAACCTACGAGCAGTACGTC. It translates to CASTGGRTGGITYEQYV.

CDR3 amino acids: CASSLKGVGYTF. CDR3 DNA sequence: TGTGCCAGCAGTTTAAAAGGGGTTGGCTACACCTTC. The chain employs TRBV28 and TRBJ1-2, with D tentatively TRBD1 (5 bases). Germline V gene lookup returns CDR1 MDHEN and CDR2 SYDVKM. Between the trimmed V and J ends, which lost 2 bases and 7 bases, there was a span of 8 bases. The CDR3 is 12 residues long.